This is a list of T cell receptor beta chains from one sample in a study of metastatic and nonmetastatic thyroid tumors. TCRdb recomputed clones from the PCR reads via MiXCR. The top ten hold 25% to 30% of the sample, which has fewer than 25,000 clones, 15% to 20% seen once. The sequenced sample consisted of blood. The receptors derive from a female donor with papillary thyroid cancer or a benign thyroid nodule (not recorded which). Some clones in this sample may be carry-over from other donors' samples. Each CDR3 is given with its conserved first and last residue. A D gene is named only where the DNA matches it firmly. Only part of the rows carry a size: once, few, many, or a class if the clone is expanded.

clone_size,cdr3_length,d_call,v_call,j_call,cdr3_aa,cdr3_nt
medium-sized,11,-,TRBV12-3/TRBV12-4,TRBJ1-1,CASRLNTEAFF,TGTGCCAGCAGACTAAACACTGAAGCTTTCTTT
many,17,TRBD1,TRBV2,TRBJ2-6,CANLGQGKNSGANVLTF,TGTGCCAACCTCGGACAGGGGAAAAACTCTGGGGCCAACGTCCTGACTTTC
many,17,-,TRBV4-2,TRBJ2-2,CASSQESMGAGTGELFF,TGTGCCAGCAGCCAAGAATCTATGGGGGCGGGGACCGGGGAGCTGTTTTTT
many,14,TRBD1,TRBV7-9,TRBJ1-2,CASSQNEGANGYTF,TGTGCCAGCAGCCAGAACGAGGGGGCCAATGGCTACACCTTC
few,18,TRBD2,TRBV7-2,TRBJ2-6,CANSLAGLDLSGANVLTF,TGTGCCAACAGCTTAGCGGGACTTGATTTATCTGGGGCCAACGTCCTGACTTTC
many,15,-,TRBV20-1,TRBJ2-1,CSARDAGHVGNEQFF,TGCAGTGCTAGAGACGCGGGACACGTAGGGAATGAGCAGTTCTTC
few,15,TRBD1,TRBV5-1,TRBJ2-3,CASSTGTDILDTQYF,TGCGCCAGCAGCACAGGGACAGACATACTTGATACGCAGTATTTT
medium-sized,12,TRBD2,TRBV6-1,TRBJ2-7,CASRTSGDEQYF,TGTGCCAGCAGGACTAGCGGGGACGAGCAGTACTTC
once,16,-,TRBV3-1,TRBJ2-7,CASSQDPVTPRYEQYF,TGTGCCAGCAGCCAAGATCCGGTCACCCCCCGATACGAGCAGTACTTC
medium-sized,14,TRBD1,TRBV6-1,TRBJ2-7,CASSSPGGSYEQYF,TGTGCCAGCAGTTCCCCAGGGGGCTCCTACGAGCAGTACTTC
many,14,-,TRBV18,TRBJ2-7,CASQNDGLGDEQYF,TGTGCCAGCCAAAACGATGGACTGGGCGACGAGCAGTACTTC
-,16,-,TRBV27,TRBJ2-7,CAISPSFPQLVYEQYF,TGTGCCATCAGCCCCAGTTTTCCCCAACTGGTTTACGAGCAGTACTTC
-,19,-,TRBV4-1,TRBJ2-4,CASSQGKLLSALAKNIQYF,TGCGCCAGCAGCCAAGGGAAACTATTAAGTGCTCTAGCCAAAAACATTCAATACTTC
many,13,-,TRBV4-1,TRBJ1-1,CATSSGWNTEAFF,TGCGCTACCAGTTCGGGGTGGAACACTGAAGCTTTCTTT
many,15,-,TRBV5-6,TRBJ1-2,CASSVRSLLTYGYTF,TGTGCCAGCAGCGTACGGAGCCTCTTGACTTATGGCTACACCTTC
once,19,-,TRBV19,TRBJ1-2,CASSPAALIFSQEPYGYTF,TGTGCCAGTAGTCCCGCCGCTTTAATCTTCTCTCAAGAACCCTATGGCTACACCTTC
-,11,-,TRBV19,TRBJ1-3,CATSRGYTIYF,TGTGCCACCTCCAGGGGTTACACAATATATTTC
large,15,-,TRBV6-1,TRBJ2-2,CASRSGTENTGELFF,TGTGCCAGCAGGAGCGGGACAGAGAACACCGGGGAGCTGTTTTTT
many,14,-,TRBV20-1,TRBJ2-7,CSARDVDRSYEQYF,TGCAGTGCTAGAGATGTAGACAGATCCTACGAGCAGTACTTC
many,15,-,TRBV30,TRBJ1-1,CAWSRGRGGYTEAFF,TGTGCCTGGAGTAGGGGTCGAGGCGGGTACACTGAAGCTTTCTTT
-,17,TRBD2,TRBV20-1,TRBJ2-3,CSARWWGGPMSTDTQYF,TGCAGTGCTAGATGGTGGGGGGGTCCGATGAGCACAGATACGCAGTATTTT
medium-sized,14,-,TRBV30,TRBJ2-7,CAWSSRKSSYEQYF,TGTGCCTGGAGCAGTCGGAAGAGCTCCTACGAGCAGTACTTC
many,15,TRBD1,TRBV4-1,TRBJ2-7,CASSHRTGGGNEQYF,TGCGCCAGCAGCCACCGAACAGGGGGAGGTAACGAGCAGTACTTC
many,16,TRBD2,TRBV20-1,TRBJ2-1,CSARAHGLAGGREQFF,TGCAGTGCTAGAGCCCACGGACTAGCGGGGGGGCGGGAGCAGTTCTTC
few,13,-,TRBV19,TRBJ1-5,CASSIPPLQPQHF,TGTGCCAGTAGTATACCGCCCCTCCAGCCCCAGCATTTT
many,13,-,TRBV14,TRBJ2-7,CASSRQGIYEQYF,TGTGCCAGCAGCCGGCAGGGGATCTACGAGCAGTACTTC
-,19,-,TRBV13,TRBJ2-3,CASIYRELAILHRTDTQYF,TGTGCCAGCATCTACAGGGAACTGGCTATCCTACACCGCACAGATACGCAGTATTTT
-,16,TRBD1,TRBV5-4,TRBJ1-6,CASSSKNRGRDSPPHF,TGTGCCAGCAGCTCGAAAAACAGGGGGAGGGATTCACCCCCCCACTTT